A single sample is the source of the 31 T cell receptor beta chains below, sequenced in a study of human T cells and chemical hapten exposure. TCRdb fed the RACE reads into MiXCR, producing one record per CDR3 protein. The repertoire includes fewer than 85,000 distinct CDR3 sequences, 10% of them detected once, and approximately 2.3% sits in the top ten. Indicated time point: patch test 2, 6 weeks after DPC sensitization. The treatment here: therapeutic diphenylcyclopropenone sensitization with weekly scalp DPC. The sequences come from whole blood, collected in connection with sensitization to the hapten diphenylcyclopropenone (DPC). Receptors originate from a woman aged 25 to 39 with alopecia areata. Some clones in this sample may be carry-over from other donors' samples.

This clonotype was detected many times. V and J are TRBV7-6 and TRBJ2-2, with TRBD1 matching over 8 bases. This CDR3 has 17 residues. The junction had 10 bases not matched to a gene; V was cut back by 4 bases and J by 3 bases. Germline loops: CDR1 SGHVS, CDR2 FNYEAQ. CDR3 sequence: CASSSRPGGSDTGELFF. The CDR3 DNA reads TGTGCCAGCAGCTCGAGACCAGGGGGCAGCGACACCGGGGAGCTGTTTTTT.

There are a few counts of this clonotype. The chain joins TRBV20-1 to TRBJ2-1; 7 bases agree with TRBD2. Germline assignment: CDR1 DFQATT and CDR2 SNEGSKA (reference sequence). The V segment lost 3 bases and the J segment 0 bases; nucleotides outside the gene matches: 8. The CDR3 runs 16 residues. As DNA, the CDR3 is TGCAGTGCTAGCTCCCGGACTAGTTCCTCCTACAATGAGCAGTTCTTC. This translates into CSASSRTSSSYNEQFF.

This clonotype was seen many times. The chain joins TRBV7-9 to TRBJ2-5; 7 nucleotides match TRBD1. This CDR3 is built from 14 residues. V shed 9 bases and J 1 base; nucleotides not matched to a gene: 8. Germline CDR1 reads SEHNR; CDR2 reads FQNEAQ (reference sequence). This CDR3 reads CASKTGQLQETQYF. The CDR3 nucleotides read TGTGCCAGTAAGACGGGACAGCTCCAAGAGACCCAGTACTTC.

This clonotype appeared a few times. The chain joins TRBV7-2 to TRBJ2-7; tentatively, D is TRBD1 (5 bases). CDR3 size: 15 residues. Trimming cost V 1 base and J 5 bases, with 15 bases left between them. From germline, CDR1 is SGHTA and CDR2 FQGNSA. The CDR3 DNA sequence: TGTGCCAGCAGCTTAGTAGGGCAGGGTCTAGACGAGCAGTACTTC. Translation gives CASSLVGQGLDEQYF. Full variable domain (remainder filled in from reference TRBV7-2 and TRBJ2-7): GAGVSQSPSNKVTEKGKDVELRCDPISGHTALYWYRQSLGQGLEFLIYFQGNSAPDKSGLPSDRFSAERTGGSVSTLTIQRTQQEDSAVYLCASSLVGQGLDEQYFGPGTRLTVT.

This clonotype was observed a few times. V and J are TRBV11-2 and TRBJ2-2; 9 bases agree with TRBD2. Per germline, CDR1 SGHAT and CDR2 FQNNGV. This CDR3 region has 16 residues. V was clipped by 5 bases and J by 1 base; unmatched bases: 5. This chain's CDR3 is CASSPGTSWNTGELFF. CDR3 nucleotides: TGTGCCAGCAGCCCCGGGACTAGCTGGAACACCGGGGAGCTGTTTTTT.

This clonotype was observed a few times. The rearrangement uses TRBV20-1 and TRBJ2-3, with 12 bases that match TRBD1. V was pared by 2 bases and J by 1 base, with 4 bases of the junction left unmatched. Germline CDR1 and CDR2: DFQATT and SNEGSKA (reference sequence). The length of the CDR3 is 16 residues. CDR3 nucleotides: TGCAGTGCTAGATCGGGACAGGGGGCCCGCACAGATACGCAGTATTTT. Its protein is CSARSGQGARTDTQYF.

This clonotype has ten or more counts. V and J are TRBV3-1 and TRBJ2-5; 11 bases are shared with TRBD2. Germline-derived CDR1 and CDR2 are LGHDT and YNNKEL (reference sequence). V dropped 0 bases and J dropped 2; count of bases not matched to a gene: 5. CDR3 length equals 17 residues. CDR3 coding DNA: TGTGCCAGCAGCCAAGAGGTGGGACTAGCGGATCAAGAGACCCAGTACTTC. Amino acids: CASSQEVGLADQETQYF.

This clonotype was recorded many times. The chain links TRBV2 to TRBJ1-1; 9 bases fit TRBD1. The CDR3 is 18 amino acids. V lost 3 bases, J lost 3 bases, and 14 bases stayed unmatched. CDR1 SNHLY and CDR2 FYNNEI come from the germline V gene. In DNA form, the CDR3 reads TGTGCCAGCAGTGAGGAGGCCGGGACAGGGTTTTTCCACACTGAAGCTTTCTTT. Protein product: CASSEEAGTGFFHTEAFF.

This clonotype was detected many times. V usage is TRBV5-1 and J usage is TRBJ2-3; maybe TRBD2 (6 bases). Germline lookup yields CDR1 SGHRS and CDR2 YFSETQ. Trimming cost V 3 bases and J 1 base, with 12 bases left between them. The CDR3 consists of 15 residues. CDR3 region: CASSSGLRGTDTQYF. The CDR3, as DNA: TGCGCCAGCAGCTCGGGACTCCGAGGCACAGATACGCAGTATTTT.

This clonotype was recorded many times. V gene TRBV7-9 combines with J gene TRBJ2-3, with D perhaps TRBD1 or TRBD2 (5 bases each). The CDR3 has 13 residues. Germline V CDR1 and CDR2: SEHNR, FQNEAQ (reference sequence). V lost 4 bases to trimming and J lost 2 bases, with 7 bases between them. The CDR3 region is CASSWGFTDTQYF. CDR3 DNA: TGTGCCAGCAGCTGGGGGTTCACAGATACGCAGTATTTT.

V is TRBV29-1 and J is TRBJ2-5; D ambiguous. CDR1 is SQVTM and CDR2 is ANQGSEA in the germline V gene. The CDR3 spans 12 residues. Trimming removed 3 bases at V and 4 bases at J, with 9 bases between. The CDR3 loop reads CSVEHGRETQYF. DNA of the CDR3: TGCAGCGTTGAGCATGGGCGAGAGACCCAGTACTTC.

This clonotype was found many times. The rearrangement uses TRBV27 and TRBJ1-5; a weak D match, TRBD1 (5 bases). The CDR3 loop spans 14 amino acids. Trimming pared 3 bases from V and 6 bases from J, leaving 12 bases between. Germline V gene sequence: CDR1 MNHEY, CDR2 SMNVEV (reference sequence). The CDR3, as DNA: TGTGCCAGCAGTTTTGGCGGGGCCGGTCAGCCCCAGCATTTT. Translated, it gives CASSFGGAGQPQHF.

This clonotype was picked up many times. V usage is TRBV24-1 and J usage is TRBJ2-1; D gene uncertain. The germline V gene encodes CDR1 KGHDR and CDR2 SFDVKD. This CDR3 is built from 11 residues. V was pared by 0 bases and J by 7 bases, with 0 bases between. CDR3 nucleotide sequence: TGTGCCACCAGTGATTTGAATGAGCAGTTCTTC. This gives the protein CATSDLNEQFF.

Many counts were recorded for this clonotype. The J gene is TRBJ2-5, the V gene TRBV7-2; D assignment may be TRBD1 or TRBD2 (6 bases each). Trimming shortened V by 5 bases and J by 5 bases, and 15 bases separated the two germline ends. Germline CDR1 and CDR2: SGHTA and FQGNSA. This CDR3 comprises 14 residues. CDR3 in amino acids: CASSPFGGPETQYF. CDR3 in DNA: TGTGCCAGCAGCCCCTTTGGGGGGCCGGAGACCCAGTACTTC.

The chain combines TRBV7-3 with TRBJ2-6; 9 bases line up with TRBD2. CDR1 and CDR2 from the germline V gene are SGHTA and FQGTGA. Trimming cost V 6 bases and J 0 bases; bases outside gene matches: 9. The CDR3 sequence is 18 residues long. CDR3 amino acids: CASSRLAAASSGANVLTF. Here the CDR3 DNA reads TGTGCCAGCAGTCGACTAGCGGCCGCATCCTCTGGGGCCAACGTCCTGACTTTC.

This clonotype was counted ten times or more. J is TRBJ2-1 and V is TRBV5-1; D is perhaps TRBD2 (6 bases). Trimming cost V 0 bases and J 9 bases, with 10 bases left between them. Germline V gene lookup returns CDR1 SGHRS and CDR2 YFSETQ. This CDR3 has 13 amino acids. This CDR3 reads CASSLDSEGEQFF. The CDR3 region has the DNA TGCGCCAGCAGCTTGGATTCGGAGGGTGAGCAGTTCTTC.

The table lists this clonotype with many counts. The chain uses TRBV4-2 and TRBJ2-3, with D perhaps TRBD1 or TRBD2 (5 bases each). The CDR3 is 16 amino acids. Per germline, CDR1 LGHNA and CDR2 YNFKEQ. The germline V and J ends were trimmed by 0 bases and 4 bases, with 14 bases remaining between them. The CDR3 DNA sequence: TGTGCCAGCAGCCAAGATTGGGGGTACCCTGCAGATACGCAGTATTTT. This gives the protein CASSQDWGYPADTQYF.

This clonotype was seen many times. The CDR3 coding sequence is TGTGCCATCAGTGAAGGGACAGGGGATGAAAAACTGTTTTTT. Amino acids: CAISEGTGDEKLFF. The chain combines TRBV10-3 with TRBJ1-4; TRBD1 aligns across 10 bases. Germline V CDR1 and CDR2: ENHRY, SYGVKD. V shed 3 bases and J 6 bases; nucleotides not matched to a gene: 1. The CDR3 has 14 amino acids.

This clonotype was observed many times. V and J are TRBV4-2 and TRBJ2-3; TRBD2 matches 7 bases. The germline V gene has CDR1 LGHNA and CDR2 YNFKEQ. Trimming at V came to 0 bases and at J to 0 bases, leaving 9 bases not matched to a gene. The CDR3 contains 18 residues. CDR3 sequence reads: CASSQDLASGYSTDTQYF. For the CDR3, the DNA is TGTGCCAGCAGCCAAGATCTGGCTAGCGGATATAGCACAGATACGCAGTATTTT.

This clonotype was picked up many times. V and J are TRBV7-9 and TRBJ2-3; D is tentatively TRBD1 or TRBD2 (5 bases each). V lost 3 bases to trimming and J lost 5 bases, with 18 bases between them. This CDR3 is built from 16 residues. Germline values: CDR1 SEHNR, CDR2 FQNEAQ (reference sequence). In nucleotides, the CDR3 is TGTGCCAGCAGCTTCCGGGACCCCTCGACCGGAGATACGCAGTATTTT. This encodes CASSFRDPSTGDTQYF.

This clonotype was seen only a few times. The DNA for the CDR3 is TGTGCCAGCAACCGGGACAGTATGAACACTGAAGCTTTCTTT. This encodes CASNRDSMNTEAFF. V is TRBV7-2 and J is TRBJ1-1; 7 bases line up with TRBD1. Trimming removed 7 bases from V and 0 bases from J; junction bases left unmatched: 5. Germline values: CDR1 SGHTA, CDR2 FQGNSA. The CDR3 consists of 14 residues.

This clonotype occurred many times. The chain carries TRBV5-5 and TRBJ1-1; 7 positions agree with TRBD1. The J segment lost 4 bases and the V segment lost 3 bases, leaving 6 bases of the junction unmatched. The CDR3 extends over 14 amino acids. Per the germline V gene, CDR1 is SGHKS and CDR2 is YYEKEE (reference sequence). The CDR3 region is CASSSRDSLTEAFF. CDR3 bases: TGTGCCAGCAGCTCCCGGGACAGTCTCACTGAAGCTTTCTTT.

The chain employs TRBV10-3 and TRBJ2-1; D could derive from TRBD1 or TRBD2 (5 bases each). CDR1 ENHRY and CDR2 SYGVKD come from the germline V gene. The CDR3 spans 13 residues. Trimming removed 5 bases at V and 3 bases at J, with 8 bases between. The CDR3 loop reads CAISRDDYNEQFF. As DNA, the CDR3 is TGTGCCATCAGTCGGGACGACTACAATGAGCAGTTCTTC.

This clonotype came up a few times. CDR3 bases: TGTGCCAGTAGGCCCGGTCCCGGCGGCACCGGGGAGCTGTTTTTT. Protein: CASRPGPGGTGELFF. This chain uses TRBV19 with TRBJ2-2; no reliable D call. There are 15 residues in the CDR3. From germline, CDR1 is LNHDA and CDR2 SQIVND (reference sequence). The V and J ends lost 6 bases and 4 bases respectively, with 15 bases between them.

This clonotype was seen only a few times. This may come from a read error, since a much larger clone is one base off. The rearrangement links TRBV5-1 to TRBJ1-4, with TRBD1 matching over 7 bases. The CDR3 has 15 residues. Germline CDR1 is SGHRS and CDR2 is YFSETQ. DNA for the CDR3: TGCGCCAACAGCACTGGGACAGTGTTTAATGAAAAACTGTTTTTT. Translating it yields CANSTGTVFNEKLFF.

To note about this clonotype: A much larger clonotype is one base distant, so this may be a read error. J is TRBJ2-5 and V is TRBV5-1; 12 nucleotides align to TRBD2. The germline CDR1 and CDR2 sequences are SGHRS and YFSETQ. V shed 2 bases and J 3 bases; nucleotides not matched to a gene: 11. This CDR3 region has 18 residues. The CDR3: CASSFGLAGKLGKETQYF. In DNA form, the CDR3 reads TGCGCCAGCAGCTTCGGACTAGCGGGAAAACTGGGGAAAGAGACCCAGTACTTC.

The chain carries TRBV9 and TRBJ2-1; TRBD2 matches at 8 bases. The CDR3 sequence is 16 residues long. The trim removed 0 bases at V and 4 bases at J, leaving 6 bases unmatched. The germline gives CDR1 SGDLS, CDR2 YYNGEE. CDR3 loop: CASSVGASGRYNEQFF. DNA for the CDR3: TGTGCCAGCAGCGTAGGAGCTAGCGGGCGATACAATGAGCAGTTCTTC.

Many counts were recorded for this clonotype. The chain joins TRBV20-1 to TRBJ2-7, with D possibly matching TRBD2 (5 bases). CDR1 is DFQATT and CDR2 is SNEGSKA in the germline V gene (reference sequence). This CDR3 has 20 residues. Between the trimmed V and J ends, which lost 0 bases and 0 bases, there was a span of 27 bases. The CDR3 region has the DNA TGCAGTGCTAGAGAACGGTCCCCGGTGACCGGGCGAGGGATCTCCTACGAGCAGTACTTC. Encoded protein: CSARERSPVTGRGISYEQYF.

The chain employs TRBV20-1 and TRBJ2-5; 7 bases map to TRBD1. Per germline, CDR1 DFQATT and CDR2 SNEGSKA (reference sequence). This CDR3 is built from 15 residues. With V trimmed by 3 bases and J by 4 bases, 11 bases remained unmatched. In DNA form, the CDR3 reads TGCAGTGCTAGTGCATTAAGGGGGCGCGGAGAGACCCAGTACTTC. It codes for CSASALRGRGETQYF.

Many counts were recorded for this clonotype. The gene calls are TRBV20-1 and TRBJ1-2, with TRBD1 identical over 9 bases. Trimming cost V 3 bases and J 0 bases; bases outside gene matches: 5. CDR3 length equals 15 residues. CDR1 is DFQATT, CDR2 SNEGSKA, per germline (reference sequence). In nucleotides, the CDR3 is TGCAGTGCTAGTGGGACAGGGCTGGCTAACTATGGCTACACCTTC. Its protein is CSASGTGLANYGYTF.

The CDR3 DNA sequence: TGTGCCACCAGCAGAGATCGCTACGAGCAGTACTTC. Translating gives CATSRDRYEQYF. The chain couples TRBV15 to TRBJ2-7; D not certain. There are 12 residues in the CDR3. Deletions cut 0 bases from V and 3 bases from J, with 3 bases between. Germline CDR1 and CDR2: LNHNV and YYDKDF (reference sequence).